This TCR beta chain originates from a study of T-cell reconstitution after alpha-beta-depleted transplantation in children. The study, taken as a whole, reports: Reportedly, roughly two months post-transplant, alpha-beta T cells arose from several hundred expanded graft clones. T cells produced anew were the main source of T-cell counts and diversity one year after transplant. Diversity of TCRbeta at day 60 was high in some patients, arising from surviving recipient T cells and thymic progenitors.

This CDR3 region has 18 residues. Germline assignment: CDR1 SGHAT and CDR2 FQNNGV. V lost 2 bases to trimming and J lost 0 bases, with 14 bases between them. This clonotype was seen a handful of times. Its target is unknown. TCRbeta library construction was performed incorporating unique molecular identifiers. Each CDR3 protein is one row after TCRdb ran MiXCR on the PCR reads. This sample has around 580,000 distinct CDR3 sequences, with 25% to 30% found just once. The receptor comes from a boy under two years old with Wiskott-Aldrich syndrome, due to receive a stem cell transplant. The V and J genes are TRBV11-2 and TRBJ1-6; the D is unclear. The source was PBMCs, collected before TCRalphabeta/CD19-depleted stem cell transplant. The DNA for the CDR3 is TGTGCCAGCAGCTTATTTCCCCAACGAAGCTCCTATAATTCACCCCTCCACTTT. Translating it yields CASSLFPQRSSYNSPLHF.